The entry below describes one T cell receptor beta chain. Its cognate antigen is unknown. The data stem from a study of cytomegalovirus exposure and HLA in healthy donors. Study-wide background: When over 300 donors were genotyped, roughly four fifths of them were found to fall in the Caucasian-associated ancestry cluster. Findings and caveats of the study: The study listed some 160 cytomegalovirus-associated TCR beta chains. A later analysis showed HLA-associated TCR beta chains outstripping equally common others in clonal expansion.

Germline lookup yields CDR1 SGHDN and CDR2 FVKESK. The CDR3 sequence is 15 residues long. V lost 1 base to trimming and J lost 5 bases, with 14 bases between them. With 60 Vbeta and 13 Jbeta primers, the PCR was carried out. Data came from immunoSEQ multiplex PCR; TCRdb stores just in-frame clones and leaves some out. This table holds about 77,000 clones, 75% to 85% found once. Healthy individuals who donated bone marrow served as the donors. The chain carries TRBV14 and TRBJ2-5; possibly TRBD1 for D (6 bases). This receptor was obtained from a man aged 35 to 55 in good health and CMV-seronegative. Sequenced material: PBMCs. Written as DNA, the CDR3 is TGTGCCAGCAGCCAAGGAATACAGGGATGGGAGACCCAGTACTTC. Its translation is CASSQGIQGWETQYF.